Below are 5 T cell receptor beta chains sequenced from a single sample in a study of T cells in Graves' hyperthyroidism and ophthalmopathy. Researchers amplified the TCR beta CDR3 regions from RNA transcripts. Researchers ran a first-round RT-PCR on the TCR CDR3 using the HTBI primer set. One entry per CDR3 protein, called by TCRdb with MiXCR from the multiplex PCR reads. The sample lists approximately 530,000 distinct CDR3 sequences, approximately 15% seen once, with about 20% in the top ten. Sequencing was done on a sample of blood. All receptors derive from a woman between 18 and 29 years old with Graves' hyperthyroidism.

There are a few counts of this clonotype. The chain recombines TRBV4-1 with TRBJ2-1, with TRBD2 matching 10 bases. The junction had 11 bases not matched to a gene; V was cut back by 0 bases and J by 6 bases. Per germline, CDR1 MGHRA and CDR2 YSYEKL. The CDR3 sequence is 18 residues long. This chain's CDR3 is CASSQDLVGTSGINEQFF. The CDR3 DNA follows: TGCGCCAGCAGCCAAGATCTGGTGGGTACTAGCGGGATCAATGAGCAGTTCTTC.

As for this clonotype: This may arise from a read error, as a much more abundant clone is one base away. As DNA, the CDR3 is TGTGCCAGCAGCCCGAACCCTGCGGGACAGGGGGGCTTCGGGACCTACGAGCAGTTCTTC. This sequence encodes CASSPNPAGQGGFGTYEQFF. This chain connects TRBV5-8 to TRBJ2-7, with 11 bases that match TRBD1. Near its end, the DNA agrees better with TRBJ2-1, so the J call may be wrong. The V gene's germline CDR1 is SGHTS and CDR2 YDEGEE. The CDR3 runs 20 residues.

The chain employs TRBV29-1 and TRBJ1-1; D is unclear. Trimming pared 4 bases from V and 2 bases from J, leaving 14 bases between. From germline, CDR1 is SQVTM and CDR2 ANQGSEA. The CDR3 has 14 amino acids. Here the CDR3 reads CSVGQPFGNTEAFF. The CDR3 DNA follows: TGCAGCGTTGGGCAGCCTTTCGGAAACACTGAAGCTTTCTTT.

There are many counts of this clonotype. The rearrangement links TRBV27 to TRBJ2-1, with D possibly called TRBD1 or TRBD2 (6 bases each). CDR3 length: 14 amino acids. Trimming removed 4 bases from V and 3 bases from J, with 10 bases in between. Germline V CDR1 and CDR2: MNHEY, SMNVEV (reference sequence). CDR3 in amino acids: CASSWGALYNEQFF. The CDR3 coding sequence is TGTGCCAGCAGTTGGGGGGCGCTCTACAATGAGCAGTTCTTC.

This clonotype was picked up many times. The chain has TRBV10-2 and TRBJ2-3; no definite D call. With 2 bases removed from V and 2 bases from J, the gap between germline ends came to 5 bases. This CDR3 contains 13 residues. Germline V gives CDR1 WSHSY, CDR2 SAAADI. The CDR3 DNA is TGCGCCAGCAGTGAGCTCGCCACAGATACGCAGTATTTT. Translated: CASSELATDTQYF.